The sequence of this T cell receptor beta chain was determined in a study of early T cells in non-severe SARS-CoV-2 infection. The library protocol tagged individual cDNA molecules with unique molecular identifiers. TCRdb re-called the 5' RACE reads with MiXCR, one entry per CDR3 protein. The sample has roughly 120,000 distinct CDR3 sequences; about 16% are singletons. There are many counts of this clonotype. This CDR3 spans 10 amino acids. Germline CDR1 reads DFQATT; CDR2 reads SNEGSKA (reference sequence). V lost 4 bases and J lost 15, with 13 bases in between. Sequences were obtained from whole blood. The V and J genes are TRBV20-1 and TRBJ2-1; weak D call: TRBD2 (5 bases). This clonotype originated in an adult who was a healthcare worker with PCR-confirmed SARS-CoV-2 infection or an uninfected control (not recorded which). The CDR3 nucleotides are TGCAGTGCTAAGGACTTATGGCCGTTCTTC. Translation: CSAKDLWPFF.